This record looks at one T cell receptor (beta chain) sequence and its context. This sample is part of a study of cytotoxic CD8 clonotypes in ibrutinib-treated CLL. Study-level background: Researchers reported about a dozen relapsed/refractory and under 16 treatment-naive patients, 17 of them IGHV unmutated. The samples contained about 250,000 productive templates on average. They also contained an average of approximately 94,000 productive rearrangements.

Sequencing was performed with immunoSEQ multiplex PCR; in TCRdb, only in-frame clones are kept and a portion is missing. The repertoire holds 40,000 or so clones, with nearly 50% as singletons. The junction had 3 bases not matched to a gene; V was cut back by 3 bases and J by 2 bases. Germline CDR1 and CDR2: SNHLY and FYNNEI. The CDR3 sequence is 14 residues long. Roughly 2 micrograms of genomic DNA came from cryopreserved PBMCs for TCR beta libraries. The input for sequencing was PBMCs, taken before ibrutinib treatment. This chain links TRBV2 with TRBJ2-7, with 8 nucleotides matching TRBD1. This receptor was identified in a human donor with chronic lymphocytic leukemia. The CDR3 DNA is TGTGCCAGCAGTGACGGCAGGGGGCCCTACGAGCAGTACTTC. Amino acid sequence: CASSDGRGPYEQYF.